This T cell receptor beta chain was identified during a study of T-cell reconstitution after alpha-beta-depleted transplantation in children (TCRdb year 2016). Study-level background: T-cell immune reconstitution after TCRalphabeta/CD19-depleted allogeneic hematopoietic cell transplantation in children was quantitatively tracked in the study by means of TCR repertoire profiling.

The study at large found these results: In some patients, the high TCRbeta diversity seen at day 60 was put down to recipient T cells and intrathymic progenitors that had survived conditioning. The apparently early recovery of alphabetaT-cell counts about two months after transplant reportedly depended on only several hundred rapidly expanded clones that came from non-depleted graft cells. Over the following months the frequencies of hyperexpanded clones went down, and after one year T-cell counts and TCRbeta diversity were mostly credited to newly produced T cells.

To note about this clonotype: No cognate antigen has been identified for it. No much larger clone is present one base from it, and per-base qualities are unavailable.

Library method: PCR. The instrument given in TCRdb is Illumina HiSeq 2500. Molecular barcoding was employed in the preparation of TCR libraries, with unique molecular identifiers being used to normalize TCRbeta repertoire quantification. TCRdb passed the public sequencing reads through fastp at Q25 and MiXCR, retaining productive beta sequences. Duplicate CDR3 protein sequences are folded into a single record with the most common DNA and genes. This sample is represented by 300,000 to 350,000 distinct CDR3 sequences; over 20% of them were singletons. The ten biggest clones cover 11% of the sample. The intended sense of this specimen's treatment or condition label: allogeneic hematopoietic cell transplantation with graft depleted of TCRalphabeta T cells and CD19 B cells. The children who served as transplant recipients had been given grafts of TCRalphabeta/CD19-depleted allogeneic hematopoietic cells.

V loses 5 bases of germline sequence and J loses 8 bases, and the interval between the two ends is 15 bases. Including cysteine and phenylalanine, the CDR3 has 13 amino acids. CDR3 DNA is the only sequence kept; it has 39 bases, read in frame from the first base. The germline V gene provides CDR1 KGHSH and CDR2 LQKENI. In this chain, TRBV18 is recombined with TRBJ1-1, with the D gene uncertain. The receptor was isolated from a male patient between 5 and 17 years old who had a stem cell transplant for acute lymphoblastic leukemia, so the T cells may come from the graft donor. Specimen: PBMCs, mostly from graft donor cells, collected 180 days after TCRalphabeta/CD19-depleted stem cell transplant. CDR3 protein: CASSFDSPGEAFF. The sequence in DNA is TGTGCCAGCTCATTTGACTCCCCAGGCGAAGCTTTCTTT.